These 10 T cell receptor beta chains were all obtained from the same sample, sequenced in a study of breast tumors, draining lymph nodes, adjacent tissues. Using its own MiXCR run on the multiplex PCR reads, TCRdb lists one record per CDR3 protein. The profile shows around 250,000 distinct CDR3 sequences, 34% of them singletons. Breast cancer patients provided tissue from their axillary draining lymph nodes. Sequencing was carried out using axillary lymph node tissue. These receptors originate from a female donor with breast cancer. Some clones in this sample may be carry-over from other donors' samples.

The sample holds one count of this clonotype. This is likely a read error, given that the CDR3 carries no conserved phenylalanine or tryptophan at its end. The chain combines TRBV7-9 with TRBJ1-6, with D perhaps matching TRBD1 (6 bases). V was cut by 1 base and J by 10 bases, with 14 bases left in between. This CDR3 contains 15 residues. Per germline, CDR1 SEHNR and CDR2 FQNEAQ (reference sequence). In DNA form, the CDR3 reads TGTGCCAGCAGCTTAGGGCAGGGGTCTGGCTCACCCCTCCACCTT. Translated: CASSLGQGSGSPLHL.

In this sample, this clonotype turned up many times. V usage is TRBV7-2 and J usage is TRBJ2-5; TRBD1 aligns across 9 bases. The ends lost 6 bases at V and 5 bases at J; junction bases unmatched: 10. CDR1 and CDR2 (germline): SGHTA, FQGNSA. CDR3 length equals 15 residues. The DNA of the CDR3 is TGTGCCAGCAGATCCGGGACAGGGTACTGGGAGACCCAGTACTTC. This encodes CASRSGTGYWETQYF.

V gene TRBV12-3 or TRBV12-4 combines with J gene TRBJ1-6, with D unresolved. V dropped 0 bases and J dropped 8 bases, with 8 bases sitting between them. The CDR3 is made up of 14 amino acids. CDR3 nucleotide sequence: TGTGCCAGCAGTTTAGCGGGGAGTTATTCACCCCTCCACTTT. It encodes CASSLAGSYSPLHF.

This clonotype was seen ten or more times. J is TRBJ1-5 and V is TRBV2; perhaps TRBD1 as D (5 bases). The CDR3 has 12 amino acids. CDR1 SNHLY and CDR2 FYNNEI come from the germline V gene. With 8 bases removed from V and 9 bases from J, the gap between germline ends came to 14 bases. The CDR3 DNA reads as TGTGCCAGCGGGTCGGGGGATACGCCCCAGCATTTT. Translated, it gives CASGSGDTPQHF.

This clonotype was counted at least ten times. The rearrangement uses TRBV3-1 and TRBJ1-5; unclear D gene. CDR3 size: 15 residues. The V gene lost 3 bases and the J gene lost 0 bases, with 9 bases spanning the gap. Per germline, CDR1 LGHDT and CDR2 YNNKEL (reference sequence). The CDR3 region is CASSQAGYSNQPQHF. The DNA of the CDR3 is TGTGCCAGCAGCCAGGCAGGCTATAGCAATCAGCCCCAGCATTTT.

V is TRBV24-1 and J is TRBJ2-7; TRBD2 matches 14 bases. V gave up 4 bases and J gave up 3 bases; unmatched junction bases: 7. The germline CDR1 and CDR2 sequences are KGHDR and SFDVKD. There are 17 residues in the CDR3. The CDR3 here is CATSDPSGTSGSYEQYF. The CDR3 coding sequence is TGTGCCACCAGTGACCCCTCCGGGACTAGCGGGAGCTACGAGCAGTACTTC.

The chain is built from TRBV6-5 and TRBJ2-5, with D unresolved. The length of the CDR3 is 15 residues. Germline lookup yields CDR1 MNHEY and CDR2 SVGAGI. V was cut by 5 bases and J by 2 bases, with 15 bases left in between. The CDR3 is CASSEGPGYQETQYF. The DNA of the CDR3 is TGTGCCAGCAGTGAAGGCCCCGGATATCAAGAGACCCAGTACTTC.

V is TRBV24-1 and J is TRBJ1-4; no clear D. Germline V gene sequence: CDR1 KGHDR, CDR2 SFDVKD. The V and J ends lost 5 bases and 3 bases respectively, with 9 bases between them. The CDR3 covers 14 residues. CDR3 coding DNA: TGTGCCACCAGTGCTAGCCGCCCTAATGAAAAACTGTTTTTT. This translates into CATSASRPNEKLFF.

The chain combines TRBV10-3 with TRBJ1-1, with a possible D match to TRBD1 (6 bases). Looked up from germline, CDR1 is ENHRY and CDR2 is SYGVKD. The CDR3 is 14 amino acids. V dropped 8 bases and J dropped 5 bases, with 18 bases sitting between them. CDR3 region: CAIGEGGRRTEAFF. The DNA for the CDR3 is TGTGCCATCGGGGAGGGGGGTCGTAGGACTGAAGCTTTCTTT.

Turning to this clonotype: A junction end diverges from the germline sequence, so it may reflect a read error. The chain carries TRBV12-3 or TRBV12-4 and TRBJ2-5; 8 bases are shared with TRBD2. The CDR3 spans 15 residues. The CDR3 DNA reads TGTACCAGCAGTTTTTCGGGGGGGCGGTGGGAGACCCAGTACTTC. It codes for CTSSFSGGRWETQYF.